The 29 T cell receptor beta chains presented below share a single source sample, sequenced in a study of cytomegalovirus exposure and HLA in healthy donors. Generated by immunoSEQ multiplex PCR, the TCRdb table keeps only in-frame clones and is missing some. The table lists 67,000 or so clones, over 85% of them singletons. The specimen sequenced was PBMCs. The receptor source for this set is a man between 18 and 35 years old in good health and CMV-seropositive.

In DNA form, the CDR3 reads TGTGCCTGGCAAACAGGCTACTATGGCTACACCTTC. This gives the protein CAWQTGYYGYTF. The chain joins TRBV30 to TRBJ1-2; D is possibly TRBD1 (5 bases). The ends were cut back, 5 bases at V and 3 bases at J, with 10 bases in the middle. This CDR3 is 12 amino acids long. In germline, CDR1 is GTSNPN, CDR2 SVGIG (reference sequence).

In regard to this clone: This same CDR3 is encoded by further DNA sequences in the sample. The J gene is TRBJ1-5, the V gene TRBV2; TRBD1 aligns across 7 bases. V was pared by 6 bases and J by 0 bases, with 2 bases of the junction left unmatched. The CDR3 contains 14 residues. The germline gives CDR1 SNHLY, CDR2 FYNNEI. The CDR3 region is CASRGDSSNQPQHF. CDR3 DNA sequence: TGTGCCAGCAGGGGGGACAGTAGCAATCAGCCCCAGCATTTT.

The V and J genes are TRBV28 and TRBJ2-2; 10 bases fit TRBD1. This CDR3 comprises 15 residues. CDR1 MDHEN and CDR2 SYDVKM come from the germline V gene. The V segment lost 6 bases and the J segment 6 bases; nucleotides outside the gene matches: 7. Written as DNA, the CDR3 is TGTGCCAGCAGACCCGGGACAGGGGAGGCCGGGGAGCTGTTTTTT. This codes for CASRPGTGEAGELFF. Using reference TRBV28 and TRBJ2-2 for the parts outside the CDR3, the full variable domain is DVKVTQSSRYLVKRTGEKVFLECVQDMDHENMFWYRQDPGLGLRLIYFSYDVKMKEKGDIPEGYSVSREKKERFSLILESASTNQTSMYLCASRPGTGEAGELFFGEGSRLTVL.

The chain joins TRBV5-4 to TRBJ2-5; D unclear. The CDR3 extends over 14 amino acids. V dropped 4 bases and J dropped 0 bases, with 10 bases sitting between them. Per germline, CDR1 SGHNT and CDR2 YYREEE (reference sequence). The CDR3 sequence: CASSRTVYQETQYF. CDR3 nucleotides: TGTGCCAGCAGCCGTACAGTGTACCAAGAGACCCAGTACTTC.

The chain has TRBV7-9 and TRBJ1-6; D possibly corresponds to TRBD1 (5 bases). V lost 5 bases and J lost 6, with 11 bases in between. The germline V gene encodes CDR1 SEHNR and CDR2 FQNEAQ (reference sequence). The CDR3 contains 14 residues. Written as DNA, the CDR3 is TGTGCCAGCAGCCATGACAGCGCTAATTCACCCCTCCACTTT. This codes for CASSHDSANSPLHF.

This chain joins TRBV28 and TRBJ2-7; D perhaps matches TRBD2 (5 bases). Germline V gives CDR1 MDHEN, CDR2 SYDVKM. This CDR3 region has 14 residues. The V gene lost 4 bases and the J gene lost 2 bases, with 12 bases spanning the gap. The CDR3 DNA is TGTGCCAGCAGTTCCGGACGGGGAACCTACGAGCAGTACTTC. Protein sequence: CASSSGRGTYEQYF.

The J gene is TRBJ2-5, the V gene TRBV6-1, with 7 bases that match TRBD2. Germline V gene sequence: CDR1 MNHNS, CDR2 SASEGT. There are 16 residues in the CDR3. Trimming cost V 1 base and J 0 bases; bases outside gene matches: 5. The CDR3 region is CASSEGGGADQETQYF. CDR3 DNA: TGTGCCAGCAGTGAAGGGGGGGGAGCTGACCAAGAGACCCAGTACTTC.

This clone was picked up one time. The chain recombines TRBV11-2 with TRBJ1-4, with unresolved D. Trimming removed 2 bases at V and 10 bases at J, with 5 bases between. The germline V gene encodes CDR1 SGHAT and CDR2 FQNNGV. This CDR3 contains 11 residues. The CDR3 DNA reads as TGTGCCAGCAGCTTACTAGGAAAACTGTTTTTT. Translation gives CASSLLGKLFF.

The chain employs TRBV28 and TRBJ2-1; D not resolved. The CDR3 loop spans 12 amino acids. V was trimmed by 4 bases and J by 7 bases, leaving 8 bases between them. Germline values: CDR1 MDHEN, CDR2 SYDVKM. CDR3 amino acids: CASSSVPNEQFF. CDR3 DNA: TGTGCCAGCAGTTCGGTTCCAAATGAGCAGTTCTTC.

The CDR3 bases are TGTGCCAGCAGTTTACTAGCGGGAGGGCCTCTCTACGAGCAGTACTTC. Residues: CASSLLAGGPLYEQYF. The chain couples TRBV28 to TRBJ2-7; 12 nucleotides agree with TRBD2. The CDR3 loop spans 16 amino acids. Germline V gene lookup returns CDR1 MDHEN and CDR2 SYDVKM. Germline trimming cut 2 bases from V and 3 bases from J; bases unmatched to any gene: 5.

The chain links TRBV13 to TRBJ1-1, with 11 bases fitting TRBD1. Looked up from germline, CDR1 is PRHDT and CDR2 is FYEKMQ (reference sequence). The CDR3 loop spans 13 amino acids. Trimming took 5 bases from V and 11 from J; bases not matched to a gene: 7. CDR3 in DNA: TGTGCCAGCAGCCCGGGGACAGGGGGTGTCGCTTTCTTT. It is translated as CASSPGTGGVAFF.

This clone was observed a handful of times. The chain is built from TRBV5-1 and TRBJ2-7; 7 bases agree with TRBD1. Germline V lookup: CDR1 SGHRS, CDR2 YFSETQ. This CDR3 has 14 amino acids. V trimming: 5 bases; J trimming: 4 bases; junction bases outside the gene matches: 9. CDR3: CASRQTGYGYEQYF. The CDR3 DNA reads TGCGCCAGCAGGCAGACAGGGTATGGTTACGAGCAGTACTTC.

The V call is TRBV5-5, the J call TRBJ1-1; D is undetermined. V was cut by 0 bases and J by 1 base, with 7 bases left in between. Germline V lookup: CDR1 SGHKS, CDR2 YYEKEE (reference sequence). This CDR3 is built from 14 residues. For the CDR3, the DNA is TGTGCCAGCAGCTTGGGACAAGCGAACACTGAAGCTTTCTTT. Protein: CASSLGQANTEAFF.

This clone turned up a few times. CDR3 coding DNA: TGTGCCAGCAGCTTGGCCCTTTTAGTAGGGGGCCCGGGCGGGTATGGCTACACCTTC. It is translated as CASSLALLVGGPGGYGYTF. The chain links TRBV5-4 to TRBJ1-2; 7 bases agree with TRBD1. This CDR3 has 19 residues. Trimming removed 0 bases from V and 5 bases from J; junction bases left unmatched: 19. From germline, CDR1 is SGHNT and CDR2 YYREEE (reference sequence).

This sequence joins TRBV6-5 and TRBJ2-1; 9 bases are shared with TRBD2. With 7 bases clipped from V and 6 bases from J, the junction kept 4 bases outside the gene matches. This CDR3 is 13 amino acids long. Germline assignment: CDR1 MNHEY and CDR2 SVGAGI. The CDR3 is CASNLAGLNEQFF. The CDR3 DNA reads TGTGCCAGCAACCTAGCGGGACTCAATGAGCAGTTCTTC.

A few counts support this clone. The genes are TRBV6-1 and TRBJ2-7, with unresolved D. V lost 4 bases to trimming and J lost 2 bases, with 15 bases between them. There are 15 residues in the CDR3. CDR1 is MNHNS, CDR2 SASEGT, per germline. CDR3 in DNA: TGTGCCAGCAGTGTGCCCGGGTCCACCACCTACGAGCAGTACTTC. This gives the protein CASSVPGSTTYEQYF.

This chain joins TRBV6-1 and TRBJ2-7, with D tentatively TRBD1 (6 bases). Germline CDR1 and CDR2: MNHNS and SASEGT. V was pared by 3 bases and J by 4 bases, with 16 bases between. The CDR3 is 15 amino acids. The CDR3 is CASSEGDIGIYEQYF. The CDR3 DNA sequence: TGTGCCAGCAGTGAGGGGGACATCGGTATTTACGAGCAGTACTTC.

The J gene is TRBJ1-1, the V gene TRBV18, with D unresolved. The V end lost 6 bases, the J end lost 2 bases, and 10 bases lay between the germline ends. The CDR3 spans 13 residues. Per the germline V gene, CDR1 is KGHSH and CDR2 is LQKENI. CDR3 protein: CASSRGVNTEAFF. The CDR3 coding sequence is TGTGCCAGCTCCCGAGGAGTAAACACTGAAGCTTTCTTT.

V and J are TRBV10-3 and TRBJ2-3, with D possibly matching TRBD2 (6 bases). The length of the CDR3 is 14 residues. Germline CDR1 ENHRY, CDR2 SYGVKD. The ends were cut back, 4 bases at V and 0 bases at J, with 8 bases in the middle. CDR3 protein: CAISGGVSTDTQYF. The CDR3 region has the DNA TGTGCCATCAGTGGCGGGGTAAGCACAGATACGCAGTATTTT.

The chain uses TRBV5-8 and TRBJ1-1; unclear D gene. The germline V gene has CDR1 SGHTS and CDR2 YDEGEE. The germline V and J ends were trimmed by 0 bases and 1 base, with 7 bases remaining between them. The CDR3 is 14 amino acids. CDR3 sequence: CASSLGGGNTEAFF. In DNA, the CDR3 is TGTGCCAGCAGCTTGGGAGGAGGGAACACTGAAGCTTTCTTT.

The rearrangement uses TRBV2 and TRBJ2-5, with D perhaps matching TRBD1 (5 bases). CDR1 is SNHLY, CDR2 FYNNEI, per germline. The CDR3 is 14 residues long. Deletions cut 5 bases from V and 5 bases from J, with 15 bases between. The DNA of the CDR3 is TGTGCCAGCAGTCTCCAGGGTTATGGGGAGACCCAGTACTTC. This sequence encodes CASSLQGYGETQYF.

In nucleotides, the CDR3 is TGTGCCAGCACCCAAGAGGGCTCCGAATACTCCTATGGCTACACCTTC. Translation gives CASTQEGSEYSYGYTF. This sequence joins TRBV2 and TRBJ1-2; D is undetermined. Per germline, CDR1 SNHLY and CDR2 FYNNEI. This CDR3 has 16 residues. V gave up 7 bases and J gave up 4 bases, with 22 bases separating them.

CDR3 sequence: CASSRIGGETYEQYF. The CDR3 nucleotides read TGCGCCAGCAGCCGCATAGGGGGCGAAACATACGAGCAGTACTTC. The V gene is TRBV4-1, the J gene TRBJ2-7, with TRBD1 identical over 7 bases. Trimming removed 4 bases from V and 4 bases from J; junction bases left unmatched: 10. Germline V gene lookup returns CDR1 MGHRA and CDR2 YSYEKL. The CDR3 covers 15 residues.

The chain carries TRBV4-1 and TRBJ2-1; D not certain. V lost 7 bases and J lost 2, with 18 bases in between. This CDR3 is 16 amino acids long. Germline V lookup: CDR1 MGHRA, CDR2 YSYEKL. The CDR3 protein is CASTPLDTKPYNEQFF. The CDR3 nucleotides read TGCGCCAGCACCCCTCTCGACACCAAGCCCTACAATGAGCAGTTCTTC.

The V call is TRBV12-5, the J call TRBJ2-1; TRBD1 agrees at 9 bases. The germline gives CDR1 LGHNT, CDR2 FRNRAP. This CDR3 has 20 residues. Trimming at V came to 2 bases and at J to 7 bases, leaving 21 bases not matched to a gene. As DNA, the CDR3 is TGTGCTAGTGGTTTGCCAACAACGGACAGGGGAAAGCGGGATCTGAATGAGCAGTTCTTC. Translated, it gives CASGLPTTDRGKRDLNEQFF. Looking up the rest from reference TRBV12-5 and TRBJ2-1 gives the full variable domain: DARVTQTPRHKVTEMGQEVTMRCQPILGHNTVFWYRQTMMQGLELLAYFRNRAPLDDSGMPKDRFSAEMPDATLATLKIQPSEPRDSAVYFCASGLPTTDRGKRDLNEQFFGPGTRLTVL.

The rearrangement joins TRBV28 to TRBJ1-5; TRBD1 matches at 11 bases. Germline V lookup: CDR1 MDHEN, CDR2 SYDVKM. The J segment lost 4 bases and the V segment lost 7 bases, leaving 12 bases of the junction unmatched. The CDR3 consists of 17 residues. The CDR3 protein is CASNTRGQGVRNQPQHF. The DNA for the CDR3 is TGTGCCAGCAACACCCGGGGACAGGGGGTACGGAATCAGCCCCAGCATTTT.

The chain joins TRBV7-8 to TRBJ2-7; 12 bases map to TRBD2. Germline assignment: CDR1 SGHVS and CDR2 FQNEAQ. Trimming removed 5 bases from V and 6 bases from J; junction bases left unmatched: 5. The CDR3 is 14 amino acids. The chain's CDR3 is CASSMTSGRTEQYF. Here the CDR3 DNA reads TGTGCCAGCAGCATGACTAGCGGGAGAACCGAGCAGTACTTC.

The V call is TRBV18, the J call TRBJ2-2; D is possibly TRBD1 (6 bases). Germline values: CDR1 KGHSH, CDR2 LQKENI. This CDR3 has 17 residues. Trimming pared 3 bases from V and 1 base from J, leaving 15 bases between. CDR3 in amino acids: CASSPWERTVNTGELFF. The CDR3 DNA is TGTGCCAGCTCACCGTGGGAAAGGACAGTGAACACCGGGGAGCTGTTTTTT.

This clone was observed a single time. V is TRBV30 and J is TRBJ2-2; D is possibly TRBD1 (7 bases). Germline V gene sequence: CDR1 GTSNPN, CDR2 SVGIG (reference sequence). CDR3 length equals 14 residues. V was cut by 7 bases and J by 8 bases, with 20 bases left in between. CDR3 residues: CASRQGGLIGELFF. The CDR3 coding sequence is TGTGCCTCAAGACAGGGAGGTTTAATTGGGGAGCTGTTTTTT.